A single sample gave rise to the 11 T cell receptor beta chains below, sequenced in a study of memory CD4+ T cells and cytomegalovirus serostatus. Single viable CD3+CD4+CD8-CD45RO+ cells were sorted as the memory CD4+ T cells. The method was immunoSEQ multiplex PCR; TCRdb's version includes in-frame clones alone and lacks a portion of them. The repertoire holds fewer than 40,000 clones, with roughly 78% as singletons. Material: memory CD4+ T cells from blood. These receptors were obtained from an adult in good health and CMV-seropositive.

The rearrangement joins TRBV14 to TRBJ1-1; D unresolved. Germline CDR1 reads SGHDN; CDR2 reads FVKESK. This CDR3 region has 14 residues. With 0 bases removed from V and 4 bases from J, the gap between germline ends came to 9 bases. CDR3 coding DNA: TGTGCCAGCAGCCAAGAGGTTCGGGGCACTGAAGCTTTCTTT. It yields the protein CASSQEVRGTEAFF. Full variable domain (outside the CDR3, taken from reference TRBV14 and TRBJ1-1): EAGVTQFPSHSVIEKGQTVTLRCDPISGHDNLYWYRRVMGKEIKFLLHFVKESKQDESGMPNNRFLAERTGGTYSTLKVQPAELEDSGVYFCASSQEVRGTEAFFGQGTRLTVV.

V is TRBV29-1 and J is TRBJ2-1; D may be TRBD1 or TRBD2 (6 bases each). Trimming stripped 7 bases from V and 6 bases from J, with 13 bases between. CDR3 length: 12 amino acids. Looked up from germline, CDR1 is SQVTM and CDR2 is ANQGSEA. CDR3 nucleotide sequence: TGCAGCGGTGGAGGGGACACCAATGAGCAGTTCTTC. Protein product: CSGGGDTNEQFF.

This rearrangement joins TRBV4-1 to TRBJ2-1; 12 bases line up with TRBD2. V lost 0 bases to trimming and J lost 6 bases; unmatched junction nucleotides: 9. Germline V gene lookup returns CDR1 MGHRA and CDR2 YSYEKL. The CDR3 covers 18 residues. The CDR3 nucleotides read TGCGCCAGCAGCCAAGACCGACTCGGACTAGCGGGATTCAATGAGCAGTTCTTC. It is translated as CASSQDRLGLAGFNEQFF.

The chain has TRBV19 and TRBJ1-1, with a possible D match to TRBD1 (5 bases). Germline CDR1 LNHDA, CDR2 SQIVND (reference sequence). Trimming cost V 6 bases and J 3 bases, with 23 bases left between them. This CDR3 is 17 amino acids long. In DNA, the CDR3 is TGTGCCAGTAGACGGGGAAGGGCAGGGAGTTGGGACACTGAAGCTTTCTTT. Translating it yields CASRRGRAGSWDTEAFF.

The chain has TRBV5-6 and TRBJ2-1; the match to TRBD2 covers 9 bases. Germline lookup yields CDR1 SGHDT and CDR2 YYEEEE. Trimming took 0 bases from V and 9 from J; bases not matched to a gene: 13. This CDR3 has 17 amino acids. The CDR3 sequence: CASSLATAGGPIGEQFF. The CDR3 DNA reads TGTGCCAGCAGCTTGGCGACGGCGGGGGGGCCCATCGGTGAGCAGTTCTTC.

This chain joins TRBV2 and TRBJ2-7; D is possibly TRBD2 (5 bases). Germline loops: CDR1 SNHLY, CDR2 FYNNEI. The CDR3 is 12 amino acids. V gave up 7 bases and J gave up 1 base, with 8 bases separating them. CDR3 DNA sequence: TGTGCCAGCACCTGGAGGTCCTACGAGCAGTACTTC. Translation gives CASTWRSYEQYF.

This sequence joins TRBV7-2 and TRBJ1-2; 10 nucleotides match TRBD1. V dropped 1 base and J dropped 4; count of bases not matched to a gene: 6. Germline V gene sequence: CDR1 SGHTA, CDR2 FQGNSA. The length of the CDR3 is 16 residues. The CDR3 region is CASSLVGTGVGYGYTF. DNA of the CDR3: TGTGCCAGCAGCTTAGTGGGGACAGGGGTGGGCTATGGCTACACCTTC.

This clone has more than one count but fewer than ten. The J gene is TRBJ2-2, the V gene TRBV7-2, with 8 bases identical to TRBD2. Trimming took 5 bases from V and 0 from J; bases not matched to a gene: 5. This CDR3 has 16 amino acids. The V gene's germline CDR1 is SGHTA and CDR2 FQGNSA. The DNA for the CDR3 is TGTGCCAGCAGCCGGAGCGGGGGTTCGAACACCGGGGAGCTGTTTTTT. Protein sequence: CASSRSGGSNTGELFF.

This chain joins TRBV5-4 and TRBJ2-2; D remains ambiguous. The CDR3 loop spans 13 amino acids. V was clipped by 3 bases and J by 5 bases, with 8 bases between them. Germline V gives CDR1 SGHNT, CDR2 YYREEE (reference sequence). The CDR3 nucleotides read TGTGCCAGCAGCTCCGACTGGACCGGGGAGCTGTTTTTT. This translates into CASSSDWTGELFF.

This clone was counted only a few times. The chain combines TRBV11-2 with TRBJ1-1; D ambiguous. Trimming shortened V by 0 bases and J by 8 bases, and 10 bases separated the two germline ends. From germline, CDR1 is SGHAT and CDR2 FQNNGV. The CDR3 covers 13 residues. CDR3 DNA sequence: TGTGCCAGCAGCTTAGACAGGTTGGGAGAAGCTTTCTTT. It specifies CASSLDRLGEAFF.

This clone was recorded a few times. V gene TRBV5-1 combines with J gene TRBJ2-3; D unresolved. Per the germline V gene, CDR1 is SGHRS and CDR2 is YFSETQ. The CDR3 contains 13 residues. V lost 4 bases, J lost 0 bases, and 6 bases lay in between. The CDR3 region is CASSVTSTDTQYF. CDR3 nucleotide sequence: TGCGCCAGCAGCGTGACTAGCACAGATACGCAGTATTTT.